This T cell receptor beta chain was documented in a study of chemoradiotherapy in HPV16-positive cancers. On this clone itself: Its antigen is unidentified.

Generated by immunoSEQ multiplex PCR, the TCRdb table keeps only in-frame clones and is missing some. Here the sample spans fewer than 10,000 clones, 65% to 75% being singletons. General study points: HPV-responsive T-cell expansion during chemoradiotherapy was linked to improved recurrence-free survival in HPV16-positive patients.

The CDR3 runs to 13 residues. Germline-derived CDR1 and CDR2 are SGHTA and FQGTGA. V lost 0 bases and J 8 bases, leaving 8 bases between the germline ends. The sample was tumor tissue, taken from a patient who underwent chemoradiotherapy. J is TRBJ2-1 and V is TRBV7-3; D gene uncertain. This clonotype originated in a human donor with HPV-associated anogenital cancer. CDR3 nucleotide sequence: TGTGCCAGCAGCTTAACTAGCCCAGATGAGCAGTTCTTC. It yields the protein CASSLTSPDEQFF.